This T cell receptor (beta chain) originates from a study of metastatic and nonmetastatic thyroid tumors. The wider study: Samples came from malignant and benign thyroid patients, and repertoires were compared across blood and tumor or nodule tissue.

Germline CDR1 is WNHNN and CDR2 is SYGVQD (reference sequence). V dropped 1 base and J dropped 8 bases, with 15 bases sitting between them. This CDR3 is built from 15 residues. There were no patients who had received any treatment before thyroid surgery. TCRdb re-called the PCR reads via MiXCR. The sample has 15,000 to 20,000 clones, 25% to 30% seen once. Source material: tumor tissue. The clonotype comes from a male donor with papillary thyroid cancer or a benign thyroid nodule (not recorded which). Some clones in this sample may be carry-over from other donors' samples. The rearrangement joins TRBV10-1 to TRBJ2-1; no clear D. The DNA of the CDR3 is TGCGCCAGCAGTGAGTGCGGTGGGCCGCTCGATGAGCAGTTCTTC. This codes for CASSECGGPLDEQFF.